One sample yielded the 5 T cell receptor beta chains listed below, sequenced in a study of T cell responses to AZD1222 COVID-19 vaccine. The table came from immunoSEQ multiplex PCR; TCRdb's copy has only in-frame clones and leaves some out. The table lists more than 150,000 clones, about 90% of them singletons. Sequencing was performed on peripheral blood, taken 28 days after the second AZD1222 dose. Every receptor here comes from an adult who received the AZD1222 COVID-19 vaccine.

This chain links TRBV2 with TRBJ2-6; possibly TRBD1 for D (6 bases). CDR1 is SNHLY and CDR2 is FYNNEI in the germline V gene. V was cut by 7 bases and J by 1 base, with 14 bases left in between. This CDR3 has 16 amino acids. The chain's CDR3 is CASTLRGGSGANVLTF. CDR3 DNA sequence: TGTGCCAGCACCTTAAGAGGGGGTTCTGGGGCCAACGTCCTGACTTTC.

V usage is TRBV15 and J usage is TRBJ1-5, with D hard to call. V lost 2 bases, J lost 9 bases, and 8 bases lay in between. Germline V lookup: CDR1 LNHNV, CDR2 YYDKDF (reference sequence). This CDR3 has 12 amino acids. CDR3 DNA sequence: TGTGCCACCAGCAGAAATCAAGGGCCCCAGCATTTT. Protein sequence: CATSRNQGPQHF.

The chain has TRBV5-1 and TRBJ2-5, with a tentative D call TRBD2 (6 bases). The length of the CDR3 is 14 residues. Germline V lookup: CDR1 SGHRS, CDR2 YFSETQ. Trimming removed 3 bases at V and 5 bases at J, with 14 bases between. CDR3 DNA sequence: TGCGCCAGCAGCTCGGGTGCGGGGCGGGAGACCCAGTACTTC. It is translated as CASSSGAGRETQYF.

This chain joins TRBV7-8 and TRBJ1-4; TRBD1 matches 7 bases. Germline CDR1 and CDR2: SGHVS and FQNEAQ. V lost 4 bases and J lost 6; bases outside the gene matches: 11. The CDR3 spans 16 residues. The CDR3 spells CASSSPLGRGDEKLFF. The CDR3 DNA reads as TGTGCCAGCAGCTCCCCCTTAGGCAGGGGGGATGAAAAACTGTTTTTT.

V and J are TRBV5-1 and TRBJ1-2; D unresolved. This CDR3 has 12 amino acids. Trimming took 5 bases from V and 7 from J, leaving 12 bases between them. Germline V gene lookup returns CDR1 SGHRS and CDR2 YFSETQ. The CDR3 nucleotides are TGCGCCAGCAGGTCGTCTCCGGGTGGCTACACCTTC. Residues: CASRSSPGGYTF.